Detailed here is one T cell receptor (beta chain). Its antigen is unknown. The data stem from a study of identical twins. Whole-study results and caveats: The authors drew conclusions from cross-sectional statistical analysis rather than following the same donors. Modeled out-of-frame TCR alpha sharing in monozygotic twins fell below observed levels.

The CDR3 runs 16 residues. V dropped 0 bases and J dropped 9 bases, with 18 bases sitting between them. Germline values: CDR1 DFQATT, CDR2 SNEGSKA (reference sequence). TCRdb called the 5' RACE reads again in MiXCR, with one record for every CDR3 protein. Of 1.5 million or so distinct CDR3 sequences in the sample, under 35% were seen once. The J gene is TRBJ1-6, the V gene TRBV20-1; D gene ambiguous. The sequencing input was cord blood. The origin of this receptor is a newborn girl in good health. The CDR3 region is CSARDTLFPLLSPLHF. The CDR3 nucleotides read TGCAGTGCTAGAGATACACTTTTCCCGCTTCTTTCACCCCTCCACTTT.